The T cell receptor beta chain described here comes from a study of blood T cell repertoires in COVID-19. Study summary: Sample material is recorded as cDNA or gDNA derived from T cells, B-cell-depleted T cells, or PBMCs.

The table came from immunoSEQ multiplex PCR; TCRdb's copy has only in-frame clones and leaves some out. The data hold about 120,000 clones, with about nine tenths observed a single time. The ends were cut back, 1 base at V and 0 bases at J, with 12 bases in the middle. This CDR3 region has 16 residues. Germline-derived CDR1 and CDR2 are LNHDA and SQIVND (reference sequence). The source of this sequence is a woman between 65 and 79 years old with acute or convalescent COVID-19. The rearrangement joins TRBV19 to TRBJ1-1; D is ambiguous. The sample was peripheral blood. The CDR3 loop is CASSIVVTPMNTEAFF. DNA of the CDR3: TGTGCCAGTAGTATAGTTGTGACACCGATGAACACTGAAGCTTTCTTT.